Shown below are 12 T cell receptor beta chains from a single sample sequenced in a study of identical twins. TCRdb recomputed calls from the 5' RACE reads with MiXCR, one row per CDR3 protein. The sample lists about 900,000 distinct CDR3 sequences, roughly 12% seen once, with under 2% in the top ten. These data were also reused for a study on yellow fever vaccine responses in identical twins.

Source material: PBMCs. These receptors were collected from a young woman in good health.

The chain carries TRBV18 and TRBJ2-3; a possible D gene is TRBD1 (5 bases). Germline CDR1 and CDR2: KGHSH and LQKENI. This CDR3 region has 16 residues. V dropped 2 bases and J dropped 2 bases, with 14 bases sitting between them. CDR3 amino acids: CASSPRGGFTTDTQYF. The CDR3 nucleotides read TGTGCCAGCTCACCAAGGGGCGGTTTTACCACAGATACGCAGTATTTT.

This clonotype has just a few counts. This chain links TRBV3-1 with TRBJ2-3; 8 nucleotides match TRBD2. Germline CDR1 LGHDT, CDR2 YNNKEL (reference sequence). The length of the CDR3 is 15 residues. The ends lost 4 bases at V and 4 bases at J; junction bases unmatched: 7. The CDR3 is CASSRSGSRADTQYF. DNA for the CDR3: TGTGCCAGCAGCCGGAGCGGGAGTCGTGCAGATACGCAGTATTTT.

The chain carries TRBV3-1 and TRBJ2-7; TRBD1 matches at 10 bases. In germline, CDR1 is LGHDT, CDR2 YNNKEL (reference sequence). This CDR3 contains 15 residues. With V trimmed by 5 bases and J by 6 bases, 10 bases remained unmatched. The CDR3 DNA is TGTGCCAGCAGCGAACCCGGGACAGGGGTCCTCGAGCAGTACTTC. Protein sequence: CASSEPGTGVLEQYF.

This rearrangement joins TRBV29-1 to TRBJ1-1, with 8 bases lining up with TRBD1. J gave up 0 bases and V 4 bases, and 4 bases lay outside the gene matches. CDR3 length: 14 residues. Germline lookup yields CDR1 SQVTM and CDR2 ANQGSEA. DNA of the CDR3: TGCAGCGTTGGACAGGGGACCATGAACACTGAAGCTTTCTTT. Translating it yields CSVGQGTMNTEAFF.

About this clonotype itself: This may arise from a read error, as a much more abundant clone is one base away. The rearrangement uses TRBV3-1 and TRBJ2-1; 11 nucleotides match TRBD2. Trimming took 3 bases from V and 0 from J; bases not matched to a gene: 1. Germline V CDR1 and CDR2: LGHDT, YNNKEL (reference sequence). The CDR3 is 16 residues long. Here the CDR3 DNA reads TGTGCCAGCAGCCAGGGACTAGCGGCCTCCTACAATGAGCAGTTCTTC. It translates to CASSQGLAASYNEQFF.

Comment on this clonotype: At one of its ends the junction is not consistent with the germline gene, which may arise from a read error. The DNA for the CDR3 is TGTGCCTGCAGTTCCCCGAACGGACTAGCGACCAGCACAGATACGCAGTATTTT. Its translation: CACSSPNGLATSTDTQYF. This chain joins TRBV2 and TRBJ2-3, with TRBD2 matching over 9 bases. There are 18 residues in the CDR3. CDR1 is SNHLY, CDR2 FYNNEI, per germline.

This clonotype was detected a few times. The chain has TRBV5-5 and TRBJ2-3, with a weak D call TRBD1 (6 bases). Trimming cost V 5 bases and J 9 bases, with 25 bases left between them. The CDR3 has 16 residues. Germline V CDR1 and CDR2: SGHKS, YYEKEE (reference sequence). The CDR3 DNA reads as TGTGCCAGCAGGCGGACAGATGCCTGGGGGAGTATCACGCAGTATTTT. Its protein is CASRRTDAWGSITQYF.

This clonotype was counted only a few times. V and J are TRBV5-1 and TRBJ2-1; possibly TRBD2 for D (6 bases). The CDR3 runs to 15 residues. Germline CDR1 SGHRS, CDR2 YFSETQ. The V and J ends lost 4 bases and 3 bases respectively, with 14 bases between them. The DNA of the CDR3 is TGCGCCAGCAGCCCGCTGGGGAGGAGCTACAATGAGCAGTTCTTC. Protein: CASSPLGRSYNEQFF.

This clonotype was counted ten times or more. A junction boundary mismatches the germline segment, possibly from a read error. This chain uses TRBV4-1 with TRBJ2-2; 11 nucleotides match TRBD2. Germline V gene sequence: CDR1 MGHRA, CDR2 YSYEKL. This CDR3 is built from 15 residues. CDR3: CASSQGLAGTGELFF. CDR3 nucleotides: TGTGCCAGCAGCCAAGGACTAGCGGGTACCGGGGAGCTGTTTTTT.

The CDR3 DNA reads TGCGCCAGCAGCTTGGCCGTTGGACAGGGGAATCCACCCCTCCACTTT. Encoded protein: CASSLAVGQGNPPLHF. The V call is TRBV5-1, the J call TRBJ1-6, with 9 bases matching TRBD1. The CDR3 runs to 16 residues. CDR1 is SGHRS and CDR2 is YFSETQ in the germline V gene. J gave up 11 bases and V 0 bases, and 9 bases lay outside the gene matches.

This chain uses TRBV9 with TRBJ2-2, with D tentatively TRBD1 (6 bases). The germline V gene has CDR1 SGDLS and CDR2 YYNGEE. The CDR3 totals 14 residues. The V and J ends lost 0 bases and 7 bases respectively, with 10 bases between them. CDR3 region: CASSVDREHGELFF. The CDR3 DNA is TGTGCCAGCAGCGTAGACAGGGAGCACGGGGAGCTGTTTTTT. The whole variable domain, remainder taken from reference TRBV9 and TRBJ2-2, is DSGVTQTPKHLITATGQRVTLRCSPRSGDLSVYWYQQSLDQGLQFLIQYYNGEERAKGNILERFSAQQFPDLHSELNLSSLELGDSALYFCASSVDREHGELFFGEGSRLTVL.

The J gene is TRBJ2-1, the V gene TRBV13; D not certain. The ends were cut back, 6 bases at V and 10 bases at J, with 13 bases in the middle. CDR1 and CDR2 (germline): PRHDT, FYEKMQ (reference sequence). This CDR3 contains 12 residues. The CDR3 region is CASRVKLGEQFF. In DNA, the CDR3 is TGTGCCAGCAGGGTCAAATTGGGAGAGCAGTTCTTC.